The 10 T cell receptor beta chains below all came from one sample that was sequenced in a study of blood T cell repertoires in COVID-19. Repertoires were generated with immunoSEQ multiplex PCR, while TCRdb's copy carries only in-frame clones and drops some. The sample holds about 160,000 clones, about 80% seen once. Sequencing used peripheral blood. The receptors were gathered from a woman of 80 years or more with acute or convalescent COVID-19.

The rearrangement uses TRBV2 and TRBJ1-5; D may be TRBD1 (6 bases). Trimming removed 7 bases at V and 0 bases at J, with 13 bases between. From germline, CDR1 is SNHLY and CDR2 FYNNEI. This CDR3 contains 15 residues. DNA for the CDR3: TGTGCCAGCACCCGACAGGAATTTAGCAATCAGCCCCAGCATTTT. As protein: CASTRQEFSNQPQHF.

This clone was observed a single time. The chain has TRBV27 and TRBJ2-3; 10 bases line up with TRBD2. The germline CDR1 and CDR2 sequences are MNHEY and SMNVEV (reference sequence). V lost 3 bases and J lost 2; bases outside the gene matches: 8. This CDR3 comprises 17 residues. For the CDR3, the DNA is TGTGCCAGCAGTTTTTCTCCAACTAGCGGGGTCACAGATACGCAGTATTTT. Amino acid sequence: CASSFSPTSGVTDTQYF.

This clone was detected only a few times. The chain uses TRBV19 and TRBJ2-1; 9 bases match TRBD2. This CDR3 is built from 15 residues. V was pared by 7 bases and J by 4 bases, with 8 bases of the junction left unmatched. Germline V gene sequence: CDR1 LNHDA, CDR2 SQIVND (reference sequence). The DNA of the CDR3 is TGTGCCAGTAAACCCGTAGCGGGGGCGTACAATGAGCAGTTCTTC. As protein: CASKPVAGAYNEQFF.

This rearrangement joins TRBV19 to TRBJ2-1; 10 bases map to TRBD2. J gave up 8 bases and V 4 bases, and 8 bases lay outside the gene matches. This CDR3 region has 15 residues. Looked up from germline, CDR1 is LNHDA and CDR2 is SQIVND (reference sequence). CDR3 region: CASSTQREGFDEQFF. DNA for the CDR3: TGTGCCAGTAGTACTCAGCGGGAGGGCTTCGATGAGCAGTTCTTC.

The V gene is TRBV15, the J gene TRBJ2-1, with TRBD1 identical over 7 bases. This CDR3 has 13 amino acids. The ends lost 8 bases at V and 8 bases at J; junction bases unmatched: 9. Per the germline V gene, CDR1 is LNHNV and CDR2 is YYDKDF (reference sequence). The CDR3 DNA sequence: TGTGCCACCGAAAGGACAGGTATGCATGAGCAGTTCTTC. As protein: CATERTGMHEQFF.

The rearrangement joins TRBV10-3 to TRBJ2-1, with TRBD2 identical over 7 bases. Trimming at V came to 2 bases and at J to 5 bases, leaving 12 bases not matched to a gene. Germline assignment: CDR1 ENHRY and CDR2 SYGVKD. The CDR3 loop spans 17 amino acids. As DNA, the CDR3 is TGTGCCATCAGTGAGAGTATTCCGATAGCGGGCGACAATGAGCAGTTCTTC. This codes for CAISESIPIAGDNEQFF.

CDR3 residues: CASRKTLFSYEQYF. As DNA, the CDR3 is TGTGCCAGCAGAAAGACTCTATTCTCCTACGAGCAGTACTTC. This chain links TRBV4-2 with TRBJ2-7, with D hard to call. Per germline, CDR1 LGHNA and CDR2 YNFKEQ. V lost 6 bases to trimming and J lost 0 bases, with 12 bases between them. The CDR3 loop spans 14 amino acids.

The chain links TRBV28 to TRBJ2-5, with D maybe TRBD1 (5 bases). The CDR3 runs to 14 residues. Per the germline V gene, CDR1 is MDHEN and CDR2 is SYDVKM. V was cut by 2 bases and J by 4 bases, with 11 bases left in between. CDR3 DNA sequence: TGTGCCAGCAGTTTAGCAGGGATTCGAGAGACCCAGTACTTC. Residues: CASSLAGIRETQYF.

The chain has TRBV9 and TRBJ2-2; unclear D gene. Germline V gene data show CDR1 as SGDLS and CDR2 as YYNGEE. The V gene lost 5 bases and the J gene lost 2 bases, with 16 bases spanning the gap. This CDR3 spans 16 amino acids. CDR3 nucleotide sequence: TGTGCCAGCAGGTCTGCAGGAAGGATTAACACCGGGGAGCTGTTTTTT. Protein sequence: CASRSAGRINTGELFF. The whole variable domain, filled in from reference TRBV9 and TRBJ2-2, reads DSGVTQTPKHLITATGQRVTLRCSPRSGDLSVYWYQQSLDQGLQFLIQYYNGEERAKGNILERFSAQQFPDLHSELNLSSLELGDSALYFCASRSAGRINTGELFFGEGSRLTVL.

The chain employs TRBV7-2 and TRBJ2-3, with no clear D. Germline assignment: CDR1 SGHTA and CDR2 FQGNSA. The V and J ends lost 5 bases and 0 bases respectively, with 9 bases between them. This CDR3 comprises 14 residues. In DNA form, the CDR3 reads TGTGCCAGCAGCCTCACTCTAAGCACAGATACGCAGTATTTT. Its protein is CASSLTLSTDTQYF.